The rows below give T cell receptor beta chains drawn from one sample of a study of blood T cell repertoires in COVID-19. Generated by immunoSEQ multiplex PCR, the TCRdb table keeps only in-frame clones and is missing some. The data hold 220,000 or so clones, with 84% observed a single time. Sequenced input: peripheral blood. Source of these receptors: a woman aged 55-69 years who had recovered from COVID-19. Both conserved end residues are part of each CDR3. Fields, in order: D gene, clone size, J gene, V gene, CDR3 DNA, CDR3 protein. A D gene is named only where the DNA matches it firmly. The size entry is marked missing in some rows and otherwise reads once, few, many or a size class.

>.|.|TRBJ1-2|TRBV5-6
TGTGCCAGCAGCTACCGACAGGCCCTCTGGACTAACTATGGCTACACCTTC
CASSYRQALWTNYGYTF
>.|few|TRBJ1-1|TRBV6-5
TGTGCCAGCACGCAGGGAAGGAACACTGAAGCTTTCTTT
CASTQGRNTEAFF
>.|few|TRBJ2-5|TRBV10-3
TGTGCCATCAGTGCAGGGGAAGAGACCCAGTACTTC
CAISAGEETQYF
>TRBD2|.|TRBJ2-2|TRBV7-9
TGTGCCAGCAGCGCCGGACTAGCGGGGGACACGAACACCGGGGAGCTGTTTTTT
CASSAGLAGDTNTGELFF
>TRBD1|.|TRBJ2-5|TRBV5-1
TGCGCCAGCAGCAGACAGGGGGCTTGGGGGGAGACCCAGTACTTC
CASSRQGAWGETQYF
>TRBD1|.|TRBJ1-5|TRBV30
TGTGCCTGGAGGAGACAGGGAGAGGGTTTTAGGCAGCCCCAGCATTTT
CAWRRQGEGFRQPQHF
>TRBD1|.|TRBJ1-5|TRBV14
TGTGCCAGCAGCCAAGTTGTATTTGGGACAGTCCTCCGTCAGCCCCAGCATTTT
CASSQVVFGTVLRQPQHF
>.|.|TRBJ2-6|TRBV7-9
TGTGCCAGCAGCTCTACCGACAGCGAGGGGGCCAACGTCCTGACTTTC
CASSSTDSEGANVLTF
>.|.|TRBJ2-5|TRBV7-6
TGTGCCAGCAGCCTTCCGGGACAGGGCTTTGCGCGGGGGGCCCTATTCGGGACCCAGTACTTC
CASSLPGQGFARGALFGTQYF
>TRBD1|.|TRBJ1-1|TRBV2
TGTGCCAGCAGGGGACAGGGGGTTGAAGCTTTCTTT
CASRGQGVEAFF
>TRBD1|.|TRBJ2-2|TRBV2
TGTGCCAGCAAGGGGGACAGGGGCACCGGGGAGCTGTTTTTT
CASKGDRGTGELFF
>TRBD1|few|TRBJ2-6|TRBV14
TGTGCCAGCAGCCCGAAGTATCGGTGGGGACAGCCCAGCTCTGGGGCCAACGTCCTGACTTTC
CASSPKYRWGQPSSGANVLTF
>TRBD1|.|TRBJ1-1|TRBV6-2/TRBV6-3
TGTGCCAGCAGTTACGGACGGGACAGATCTGAAGCTTTCTTT
CASSYGRDRSEAFF
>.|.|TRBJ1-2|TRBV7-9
TGTGCCAGCAGCTTCACAGGGTTAGCTAACTATGGCTACACCTTC
CASSFTGLANYGYTF
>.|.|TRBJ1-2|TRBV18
TGTGCCAGCTCGCCAGAGTCGAAAACGAACTATGGCTACACCTTC
CASSPESKTNYGYTF
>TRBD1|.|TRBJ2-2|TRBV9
TGTGCCAGCAGCGGTAGGACAGGGATCACCGGGGAGCTGTTTTTT
CASSGRTGITGELFF
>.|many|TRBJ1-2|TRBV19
TGTGCCAGTAGTATTGACCGGGGTGGTGGCTACACCTTC
CASSIDRGGGYTF
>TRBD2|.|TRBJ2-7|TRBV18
TGTGCCAGCTCACCCGGGACTAGTAATGACGAGCAGTACTTC
CASSPGTSNDEQYF
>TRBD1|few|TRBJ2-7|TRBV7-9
TGTGCCAGCAGCTTAGTAAGGTTTGGGCAGGGGGATTACGAGCAGTACTTC
CASSLVRFGQGDYEQYF
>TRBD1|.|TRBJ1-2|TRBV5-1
TGCGCCAGCAGCCCGGGACAGGGACTTGGCTACACCTTC
CASSPGQGLGYTF
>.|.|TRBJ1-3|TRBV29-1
TGCAGCGTTGAAACAGGGCACTCTGGAAACACCATATATTTT
CSVETGHSGNTIYF
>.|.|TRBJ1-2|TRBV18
TGTGCCAGCTCACCACCGCAGGGGAGTTCTAACTATGGCTACACCTTC
CASSPPQGSSNYGYTF
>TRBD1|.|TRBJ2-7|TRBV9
TGTGCCAGCAGCGCCCCGGGGACAGGGGCCTACGAGCAGTACTTC
CASSAPGTGAYEQYF
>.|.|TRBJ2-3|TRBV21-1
TGTGCCAGCAGCGTTACGGGTCCAGATACGCAGTATTTT
CASSVTGPDTQYF